A single sample is the source of the 5 T cell receptor beta chains below, sequenced in a study of Graves' ophthalmopathy and Graves' hyperthyroidism (dated by TCRdb to 2017 to 2018). Data came from an Illumina HiSeq 2000. For repertoire sequencing, TCR beta CDR3 regions were amplified from RNA transcripts. A first-round RT-PCR used HTBI primers with the Qiagen OneStep RT-PCR kit, followed by a second-round multiplex PCR, size selection and purification. TCRdb reran the public reads through fastp at Q25 and MiXCR, keeping productive beta chains. Rows merge per CDR3 protein into single entries with the most common DNA and genes. This sample gives under 250,000 distinct CDR3 sequences in total; 20% to 25% of them show up just once. Around 40% of the sample is in the top ten clones. Sequencing used peripheral blood. These receptors were taken from a woman in her forties or fifties with Graves' ophthalmopathy. Donor details come from another sample of the same person, matched by shared clones.

This clonotype was seen repeatedly, ten times or more. This chain connects TRBV6-1 to TRBJ2-4, with D possibly being TRBD2 (5 bases). Germline lookup yields CDR1 MNHNS and CDR2 SASEGT. Trimming left V 7 bases short and J 0 bases short, with 13 bases between. CDR3 length: 15 residues. In DNA, the CDR3 is TGTGCCAGCAAGGTCACGGGATCAGCCAAAAACATTCAGTACTTC. Translation: CASKVTGSAKNIQYF.

In this sample, this clonotype turned up many times. The rearrangement joins TRBV6-1 to TRBJ2-2; possible D gene TRBD1, 6 bases. The CDR3 contains 14 residues. Trimming left V 5 bases short and J 6 bases short, with 13 bases between. Germline values: CDR1 MNHNS, CDR2 SASEGT. This chain's CDR3 is CASSQGPNAGELFF. The DNA of the CDR3 is TGTGCCAGCAGTCAGGGGCCAAACGCCGGGGAGCTGTTTTTT.

As for this clonotype: This may come from a read error, since a much larger clone is one base off. This rearrangement joins TRBV2 to TRBJ1-2; D may be TRBD1 (6 bases). V dropped 4 bases and J dropped 4 bases, with 16 bases sitting between them. Germline V CDR1 and CDR2: SNHLY, FYNNEI. There are 15 residues in the CDR3. Here the CDR3 DNA reads TGTGCCAGCAGTGGAATCGAGGGGGATTCCTATGGCTACACCTTC. This translates into CASSGIEGDSYGYTF.

This clonotype was observed a handful of times. A junction boundary mismatches the germline segment, possibly from a read error. This chain uses TRBV6-4 with TRBJ1-6; D is ambiguous. Germline V lookup: CDR1 MRHNA, CDR2 SNTAGT. The CDR3 length is 15 residues. The CDR3 DNA is TGTGCCAGCAGTTACTCGAATCCGGGGAATTCACCCCTCCACTTT. This translates into CASSYSNPGNSPLHF.

The rearrangement links TRBV7-9 to TRBJ2-5; 9 positions match TRBD1. The CDR3 sequence is 15 residues long. In germline, CDR1 is SEHNR, CDR2 FQNEAQ (reference sequence). The V and J ends lost 4 bases and 4 bases, in that order; junction bases with no gene match: 7. The CDR3 nucleotides read TGTGCCAGCAGCTCCCTACAGACAGGGGGAGAGACCCAGTACTTC. Translating gives CASSSLQTGGETQYF.